This passage covers 23 T cell receptor beta chains from one sample sequenced in a study of high-grade serous ovarian cancer treatment subgroups. Sequenced by immunoSEQ multiplex PCR; TCRdb stores in-frame clones only, minus some. The data contain approximately 40,000 clones, 79% of them singletons. Tumor samples were taken before definitive surgery or chemotherapy. Sequenced sample: tumor tissue. Every receptor here comes from a human donor with high-grade serous ovarian cancer.

The chain joins TRBV27 to TRBJ1-2; the D gene is possibly TRBD1 (6 bases). Germline-derived CDR1 and CDR2 are MNHEY and SMNVEV (reference sequence). V lost 6 bases and J lost 8, with 13 bases in between. CDR3 length: 12 amino acids. Here the CDR3 reads CASRQGAQGYTF. The CDR3 bases are TGTGCCAGCAGACAGGGAGCTCAAGGCTACACCTTC.

This clone came up a few times. This chain links TRBV19 with TRBJ1-3; D is unresolved. The length of the CDR3 is 14 residues. V was clipped by 6 bases and J by 0 bases, with 9 bases between them. In germline, CDR1 is LNHDA, CDR2 SQIVND (reference sequence). CDR3 loop: CASRIRNSGNTIYF. In DNA form, the CDR3 reads TGTGCCAGTAGGATCCGAAACTCTGGAAACACCATATATTTT.

V usage is TRBV2 and J usage is TRBJ2-5, with D maybe TRBD1 (6 bases). The V end was cut by 0 bases, the J end by 1 base, with 9 bases between. Germline CDR1 SNHLY, CDR2 FYNNEI. The CDR3 runs 15 residues. The CDR3 DNA is TGTGCCAGCAGTGAAGCCGGACAGCTCCAAGAGACCCAGTACTTC. Translating gives CASSEAGQLQETQYF. Full variable domain (rest looked up from reference TRBV2 and TRBJ2-5): EPEVTQTPSHQVTQMGQEVILRCVPISNHLYFYWYRQILGQKVEFLVSFYNNEISEKSEIFDDQFSVERPDGSNFTLKIRSTKLEDSAMYFCASSEAGQLQETQYFGPGTRLLVL.

CDR3 sequence: CASKRWGRWNDIQYF. CDR3 in DNA: TGTGCCAGCAAAAGATGGGGGCGCTGGAATGACATTCAGTACTTC. V usage is TRBV13 and J usage is TRBJ2-4; possibly TRBD1 for D (6 bases). In germline, CDR1 is PRHDT, CDR2 FYEKMQ (reference sequence). The CDR3 loop spans 15 amino acids. V lost 7 bases, J lost 8 bases, and 21 bases lay in between.

V usage is TRBV11-3 and J usage is TRBJ2-3; 7 bases align to TRBD1. This CDR3 is 17 amino acids long. Unmatched junction bases numbered 13, after V lost 4 bases and J lost 3 bases. In germline, CDR1 is SGHNT, CDR2 YENEEA. DNA for the CDR3: TGTGCCAGCAGCTATGGGAACAGGGGCTCTTTGACAGATACGCAGTATTTT. This codes for CASSYGNRGSLTDTQYF.

This chain connects TRBV28 to TRBJ2-3; 14 bases map to TRBD2. Trimming cost V 5 bases and J 5 bases; bases outside gene matches: 12. The CDR3 extends over 18 amino acids. The germline CDR1 and CDR2 sequences are MDHEN and SYDVKM. CDR3 sequence reads: CASSPRRGTSGSGDTQYF. DNA of the CDR3: TGTGCCAGCAGTCCTAGGCGTGGGACTAGCGGGAGTGGAGATACGCAGTATTTT.

The chain carries TRBV30 and TRBJ2-2; 9 nucleotides match TRBD2. With V trimmed by 3 bases and J by 2 bases, 7 bases remained unmatched. This CDR3 is built from 16 residues. The germline gives CDR1 GTSNPN, CDR2 SVGIG (reference sequence). CDR3 coding DNA: TGTGCCTGGAGCCGCGGTAGCGGGAGAAACACCGGGGAGCTGTTTTTT. It yields the protein CAWSRGSGRNTGELFF.

This chain links TRBV9 with TRBJ2-7; 8 nucleotides align to TRBD1. The CDR3 is 13 residues long. Germline CDR1 reads SGDLS; CDR2 reads YYNGEE. Trimming removed 4 bases from V and 5 bases from J; junction bases left unmatched: 5. Written as DNA, the CDR3 is TGTGCCAGCAGCACTCCGGACAGGGACGAGCAGTACTTC. This codes for CASSTPDRDEQYF. The variable domain in full, completed from reference TRBV9 and TRBJ2-7, reads DSGVTQTPKHLITATGQRVTLRCSPRSGDLSVYWYQQSLDQGLQFLIQYYNGEERAKGNILERFSAQQFPDLHSELNLSSLELGDSALYFCASSTPDRDEQYFGPGTRLTVT.

The rearrangement uses TRBV5-4 and TRBJ2-3; the match to TRBD1 covers 8 bases. This CDR3 region has 15 residues. Germline V gene data show CDR1 as SGHNT and CDR2 as YYREEE (reference sequence). V was pared by 3 bases and J by 0 bases, with 3 bases of the junction left unmatched. The DNA for the CDR3 is TGTGCCAGCAGCTCCGGGACAGGAAGCACAGATACGCAGTATTTT. Translated, it gives CASSSGTGSTDTQYF.

This chain connects TRBV12-5 to TRBJ2-7, with TRBD1 matching 7 bases. Trimming at V came to 7 bases and at J to 3 bases, leaving 12 bases not matched to a gene. The CDR3 runs 15 residues. Germline V gene data show CDR1 as LGHNT and CDR2 as FRNRAP. The CDR3 DNA is TGTGCTAGTGCCCCCGAGGGACAGAGGAGCTACGAGCAGTACTTC. Translated, it gives CASAPEGQRSYEQYF. The variable domain in full, with the rest retrieved from reference TRBV12-5 and TRBJ2-7, is DARVTQTPRHKVTEMGQEVTMRCQPILGHNTVFWYRQTMMQGLELLAYFRNRAPLDDSGMPKDRFSAEMPDATLATLKIQPSEPRDSAVYFCASAPEGQRSYEQYFGPGTRLTVT.

The chain carries TRBV19 and TRBJ2-2; 9 bases agree with TRBD1. Trimming took 6 bases from V and 1 from J; bases not matched to a gene: 6. There are 16 residues in the CDR3. CDR1 is LNHDA and CDR2 is SQIVND in the germline V gene (reference sequence). CDR3: CASRPTDRGNTGELFF. The CDR3 DNA is TGTGCCAGTAGACCTACGGACAGGGGGAACACCGGGGAGCTGTTTTTT.

This clone was seen only once. CDR3 nucleotide sequence: TGTGCCAGCAGCTTACCCGACAGGGGGAGCTACGAGCAGTACTTC. Translated: CASSLPDRGSYEQYF. This sequence joins TRBV7-2 and TRBJ2-7; 9 bases line up with TRBD1. The junction had 5 bases not matched to a gene; V was cut back by 2 bases and J by 3 bases. CDR3 length: 15 residues. Looked up from germline, CDR1 is SGHTA and CDR2 is FQGNSA.

CDR3: CASSALTGTNLYNEQFF. CDR3 DNA sequence: TGTGCCAGCAGCGCCCTCACCGGGACTAACCTCTACAATGAGCAGTTCTTC. The chain employs TRBV9 and TRBJ2-1; TRBD2 matches 7 bases. Germline V gives CDR1 SGDLS, CDR2 YYNGEE. Trimming at V came to 3 bases and at J to 3 bases, leaving 12 bases not matched to a gene. The CDR3 totals 17 residues.

This chain connects TRBV9 to TRBJ2-2; D possibly corresponds to TRBD2 (6 bases). Germline V CDR1 and CDR2: SGDLS, YYNGEE. Deletions cut 0 bases from V and 4 bases from J, with 13 bases between. The CDR3 spans 16 residues. The CDR3 DNA reads TGTGCCAGCAGCGTAGATAAGGGACTTCTCACCGGGGAGCTGTTTTTT. It encodes CASSVDKGLLTGELFF.

The chain joins TRBV7-9 to TRBJ2-2; 10 bases match TRBD2. Per the germline V gene, CDR1 is SEHNR and CDR2 is FQNEAQ (reference sequence). CDR3 length equals 16 residues. J gave up 3 bases and V 5 bases, and 6 bases lay outside the gene matches. CDR3 DNA sequence: TGTGCCAGCAGCCCTAGCGGGAGCCCGGACACCGGGGAGCTGTTTTTT. Protein: CASSPSGSPDTGELFF.

The chain has TRBV10-3 and TRBJ2-1; D unresolved. Germline lookup yields CDR1 ENHRY and CDR2 SYGVKD. This CDR3 has 12 residues. Trimming left V 3 bases short and J 8 bases short, with 8 bases between. This CDR3 is CAISDIVYEQFF. CDR3 nucleotides: TGTGCCATCAGTGACATAGTCTATGAGCAGTTCTTC.

V usage is TRBV6-5 and J usage is TRBJ2-1; possible D gene TRBD1, 5 bases. V gave up 8 bases and J gave up 0 bases, with 14 bases separating them. This CDR3 region has 15 residues. Germline-derived CDR1 and CDR2 are MNHEY and SVGAGI. CDR3 DNA: TGTGCCAGCGGGGCTTCCGGTGGCTCCTACAATGAGCAGTTCTTC. Protein product: CASGASGGSYNEQFF.

CDR3: CASSGHYEQYF. The CDR3 region has the DNA TGTGCCAGCAGTGGACATTACGAGCAGTACTTC. The rearrangement uses TRBV2 and TRBJ2-7; D remains unclear. In germline, CDR1 is SNHLY, CDR2 FYNNEI. The CDR3 sequence is 11 residues long. Trimming stripped 4 bases from V and 4 bases from J, with 5 bases between.

This clone was recorded once. The chain has TRBV25-1 and TRBJ2-7; 8 bases are a match to TRBD1. This CDR3 has 14 amino acids. V shed 3 bases, J shed 6 bases, and the junction held 7 bases outside the gene matches. Per germline, CDR1 MGHDK and CDR2 SYGVNS. CDR3: CASSEGGTGREQYF. CDR3 nucleotides: TGTGCCAGCAGTGAGGGTGGGACAGGTCGCGAGCAGTACTTC.

This clone appeared a few times. The V call is TRBV21-1, the J call TRBJ2-6; the table's D call, TRBD1, was not checked against the DNA. TRBV21-1 is a pseudogene locus. The CDR3 has 15 residues. The DNA for the CDR3 is TGTGCCAGCAGGACATTTTACTCTGGGGCCAACGTCCTGACTTTC. Its translation: CASRTFYSGANVLTF.

This chain joins TRBV25-1 and TRBJ2-2; 8 nucleotides align to TRBD2. The CDR3 is 17 residues long. Germline lookup yields CDR1 MGHDK and CDR2 SYGVNS. J was trimmed by 5 bases and V by 6 bases; bases with no gene match: 14. Here the CDR3 DNA reads TGTGCCAGCAGCCCTTTGCCGAGCGGGGGCAGGACCGGGGAGCTGTTTTTT. The encoded protein is CASSPLPSGGRTGELFF.

V usage is TRBV7-2 and J usage is TRBJ2-7; D is perhaps TRBD1 (6 bases). Germline loops: CDR1 SGHTA, CDR2 FQGNSA. Trimming took off 1 base at V and 5 bases at J, with 12 bases between the two ends. This CDR3 spans 14 amino acids. DNA of the CDR3: TGTGCCAGCAGCTTAGTAAACAGGGCGGACGAGCAGTACTTC. It is translated as CASSLVNRADEQYF.

Notes on this clone: The same CDR3 can be traced to other DNA sequences in this sample. This chain connects TRBV30 to TRBJ1-5; no clear D gene. CDR3 length: 13 amino acids. V gave up 0 bases and J gave up 4 bases, with 7 bases separating them. The germline V gene has CDR1 GTSNPN and CDR2 SVGIG (reference sequence). CDR3 in amino acids: CAWSVRGNQPQHF. The CDR3 region has the DNA TGTGCCTGGAGTGTACGAGGGAATCAGCCCCAGCATTTT.